The 16 T cell receptor beta chains below were found in one sample sequenced in a study of graft-versus-host responses after intestinal transplantation. The researchers put some 200,000 CFSE-labeled responder cells into plates with some 200,000 irradiated, violet-dye-labeled stimulator cells. Sequencing used immunoSEQ multiplex PCR; TCRdb keeps in-frame clones, though not all of them. The data contain about 21,000 clones, 25% to 35% of them singletons. This material consisted of alloreactive CD8+ T cells from a mixed lymphocyte reaction culture, taken before intestinal transplant. Subset indicated: CFSE-low proliferating T cells sorted from roughly six-day pre-transplant mixed lymphocyte reaction (GvH or HvG direction). These receptors all come from a human patient who received an intestinal transplant.

The chain links TRBV9 to TRBJ2-1; D gene ambiguous. There are 15 residues in the CDR3. Germline lookup yields CDR1 SGDLS and CDR2 YYNGEE. With 0 bases removed from V and 2 bases from J, the gap between germline ends came to 9 bases. The DNA for the CDR3 is TGTGCCAGCAGCGTAGTAGGGAACACCTACAATGAGCAGTTCTTC. It encodes CASSVVGNTYNEQFF.

The CDR3 bases are TGTGCCAGCCGGACTAGCGGCCTGCGGGAGCAGTACTTC. It encodes CASRTSGLREQYF. The gene calls are TRBV6-5 and TRBJ2-7, with 10 positions matching TRBD2. The V gene's germline CDR1 is MNHEY and CDR2 SVGAGI. CDR3 length: 13 amino acids. Trimming removed 8 bases from V and 7 bases from J; junction bases left unmatched: 8.

This clone has more than one count but fewer than ten. The CDR3 sequence is CASSSSQGSYEQYF. The CDR3 region has the DNA TGTGCCAGCAGCTCGTCACAGGGCTCCTACGAGCAGTACTTC. This chain connects TRBV7-9 to TRBJ2-7; D is perhaps TRBD1 (6 bases). The germline gives CDR1 SEHNR, CDR2 FQNEAQ (reference sequence). The CDR3 contains 14 residues. Trimming left V 4 bases short and J 0 bases short, with 10 bases between.

V is TRBV9 and J is TRBJ1-4; 12 bases match TRBD1. With 5 bases clipped from V and 8 bases from J, the junction kept 7 bases outside the gene matches. The germline CDR1 and CDR2 sequences are SGDLS and YYNGEE. The CDR3 spans 15 residues. CDR3 nucleotides: TGTGCCAGCAGTGACTCCGGGACAGGGGGCGAAAAACTGTTTTTT. This gives the protein CASSDSGTGGEKLFF.

J is TRBJ2-1 and V is TRBV11-3, with D perhaps given as TRBD1 or TRBD2 (5 bases each). Trimming pared 5 bases from V and 10 bases from J, leaving 15 bases between. Germline lookup yields CDR1 SGHNT and CDR2 YENEEA. This CDR3 region has 13 residues. This CDR3 is CASSPLEGWEQFF. The CDR3 DNA sequence: TGTGCCAGCAGCCCACTCGAGGGGTGGGAGCAGTTCTTC.

The chain uses TRBV13 and TRBJ2-1; TRBD2 matches at 9 bases. Per germline, CDR1 PRHDT and CDR2 FYEKMQ (reference sequence). The V segment lost 5 bases and the J segment 5 bases; nucleotides outside the gene matches: 7. The CDR3 spans 15 residues. The CDR3 sequence: CASSPERGENNEQFF. DNA for the CDR3: TGTGCCAGCAGCCCTGAGCGGGGGGAAAACAATGAGCAGTTCTTC.

This clone was counted between two and nine times. The genes are TRBV5-1 and TRBJ1-1, with TRBD1 identical over 9 bases. This CDR3 contains 17 residues. J was trimmed by 3 bases and V by 3 bases; bases with no gene match: 12. The germline gives CDR1 SGHRS, CDR2 YFSETQ. The CDR3 protein is CASSWGPGQGGDTEAFF. DNA of the CDR3: TGCGCCAGCAGCTGGGGCCCGGGACAGGGTGGGGACACTGAAGCTTTCTTT.

The chain has TRBV7-6 and TRBJ2-3, with D possibly matching TRBD2 (6 bases). CDR3 length equals 14 residues. V was pared by 5 bases and J by 3 bases, with 12 bases between. Germline V lookup: CDR1 SGHVS, CDR2 FNYEAQ. The CDR3 coding sequence is TGTGCCAGCAGCCGTATGGGGGGAACAGATACGCAGTATTTT. This translates into CASSRMGGTDTQYF.

This clone counts as medium-sized. The V gene is TRBV7-3, the J gene TRBJ2-3; D remains unclear. This CDR3 has 13 residues. In germline, CDR1 is SGHTA, CDR2 FQGTGA. Trimming shortened V by 5 bases and J by 3 bases, and 9 bases separated the two germline ends. The CDR3 sequence: CASSTKVTDTQYF. The CDR3 bases are TGTGCCAGCAGCACCAAGGTTACAGATACGCAGTATTTT.

In the case of this clone: Other DNA sequences from this sample encode an identical CDR3 as well. V and J are TRBV19 and TRBJ2-2, with D unclear. Trimming took 6 bases from V and 7 from J, leaving 6 bases between them. The CDR3 is 11 amino acids. The V gene's germline CDR1 is LNHDA and CDR2 SQIVND (reference sequence). The CDR3 sequence is CASSHNGELFF. The CDR3 DNA reads as TGTGCCAGTAGCCATAACGGGGAGCTGTTTTTT.

The gene calls are TRBV6-5 and TRBJ1-2; TRBD1 agrees at 7 bases. Germline loops: CDR1 MNHEY, CDR2 SVGAGI. This CDR3 has 14 residues. The ends lost 2 bases at V and 4 bases at J; junction bases unmatched: 4. The CDR3 spells CASSYHRGSYGYTF. DNA of the CDR3: TGTGCCAGCAGTTACCACAGGGGTAGCTATGGCTACACCTTC.

The V and J genes are TRBV6-5 and TRBJ2-5; TRBD1 agrees at 8 bases. CDR1 and CDR2 from the germline V gene are MNHEY and SVGAGI. The V segment lost 6 bases and the J segment 6 bases; nucleotides outside the gene matches: 9. The CDR3 consists of 14 residues. The CDR3 protein is CASRQTGGWKTQYF. The DNA of the CDR3 is TGTGCCAGCAGACAAACAGGGGGGTGGAAGACCCAGTACTTC.

This chain links TRBV7-9 with TRBJ2-7; D ambiguous. V dropped 5 bases and J dropped 3 bases, with 14 bases sitting between them. CDR1 and CDR2 from the germline V gene are SEHNR and FQNEAQ (reference sequence). The length of the CDR3 is 14 residues. The chain's CDR3 is CASSPPNESYEQYF. In DNA form, the CDR3 reads TGTGCCAGCAGCCCACCCAACGAGAGCTACGAGCAGTACTTC.

There are a few counts of this clone. The chain uses TRBV6-9 and TRBJ2-7; 9 nucleotides line up with TRBD2. V gave up 5 bases and J gave up 3 bases; unmatched junction bases: 5. Germline V gives CDR1 MNHGY, CDR2 SVAAGI. The CDR3 covers 14 residues. The CDR3 DNA sequence: TGTGCCAGCAGTCCTTCGACTAGCGGCTACGAGCAGTACTTC. It specifies CASSPSTSGYEQYF.

The chain carries TRBV18 and TRBJ2-5, with 7 bases aligning to TRBD2. CDR1 and CDR2 from the germline V gene are KGHSH and LQKENI. The CDR3 sequence is 15 residues long. J lost 1 base, V lost 3 bases, and 5 bases had no gene match. CDR3: CASSPGLRLQETQYF. The CDR3 DNA reads as TGTGCCAGCTCACCGGGACTACGCCTCCAAGAGACCCAGTACTTC. Using reference TRBV18 and TRBJ2-5 for the parts outside the CDR3, the full variable domain is NAGVMQNPRHLVRRRGQEARLRCSPMKGHSHVYWYRQLPEEGLKFMVYLQKENIIDESGMPKERFSAEFPKEGPSILRIQQVVRGDSAAYFCASSPGLRLQETQYFGPGTRLLVL.

The chain combines TRBV11-3 with TRBJ1-2; 7 positions match TRBD1. The ends lost 5 bases at V and 6 bases at J; junction bases unmatched: 12. The V gene's germline CDR1 is SGHNT and CDR2 YENEEA. This CDR3 has 15 residues. The CDR3 sequence: CASSRGTDQGNGYTF. The CDR3 bases are TGTGCCAGCAGCAGAGGGACAGACCAAGGAAATGGCTACACCTTC.